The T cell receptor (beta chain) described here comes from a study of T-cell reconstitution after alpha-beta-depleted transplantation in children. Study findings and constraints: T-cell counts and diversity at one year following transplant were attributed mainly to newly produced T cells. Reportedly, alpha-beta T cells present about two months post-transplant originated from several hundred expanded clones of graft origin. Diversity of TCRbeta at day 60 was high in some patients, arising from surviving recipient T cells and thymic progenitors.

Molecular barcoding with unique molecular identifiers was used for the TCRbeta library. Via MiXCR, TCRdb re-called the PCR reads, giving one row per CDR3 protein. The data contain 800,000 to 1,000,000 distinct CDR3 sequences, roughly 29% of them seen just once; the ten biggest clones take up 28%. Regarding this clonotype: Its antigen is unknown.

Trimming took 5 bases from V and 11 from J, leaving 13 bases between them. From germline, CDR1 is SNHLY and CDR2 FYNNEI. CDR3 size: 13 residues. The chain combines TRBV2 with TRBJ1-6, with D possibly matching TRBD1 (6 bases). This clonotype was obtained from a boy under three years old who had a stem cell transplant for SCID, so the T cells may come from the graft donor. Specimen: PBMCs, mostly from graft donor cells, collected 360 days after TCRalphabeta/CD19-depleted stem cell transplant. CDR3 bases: TGTGCCAGCAGTATCAGGGGCTCACCACCCCTCCACTTT. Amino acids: CASSIRGSPPLHF.